This T cell receptor (beta chain) was retrieved from a study of T cells after posttransplantation cyclophosphamide. Study results and limitations: Donor CD8+ memory clones often dominated recipient blood repertoires at later times. Recipient CMV seropositivity and CMV reactivation strongly tracked TRB clonality.

Here immunoSEQ multiplex PCR was the method, and the copy in TCRdb shows in-frame clones only, minus some. The sample lists 20,000 to 25,000 clones; roughly nine tenths were seen once. A remark on this clone: The antigen is not known.

The V end lost 3 bases, the J end lost 5 bases, and 12 bases lay between the germline ends. The CDR3 spans 15 residues. Germline V CDR1 and CDR2: SGDLS, YYNGEE. Methotrexate plus calcineurin inhibitor accompanied controls' myeloablative marrow transplants; sampling was 1 year later. The chain recombines TRBV9 with TRBJ1-6; TRBD1 might be the D (6 bases). The source was PBMCs, collected roughly 49 weeks after allogeneic stem cell transplant with calcineurin inhibitor and methotrexate. This clonotype was obtained from a female patient aged 25-40 years who received an allogeneic stem cell transplant from an unrelated donor, was CMV-positive, and had acute and chronic GVHD. Part of the T cell pool may stem from the graft donor. The CDR3 DNA follows: TGTGCCAGCAGCGCCCGGGCAGGGGATAATTCACCCCTCCACTTT. Translated: CASSARAGDNSPLHF. The full variable domain, its missing parts supplied by reference TRBV9 and TRBJ1-6, is DSGVTQTPKHLITATGQRVTLRCSPRSGDLSVYWYQQSLDQGLQFLIQYYNGEERAKGNILERFSAQQFPDLHSELNLSSLELGDSALYFCASSARAGDNSPLHFGNGTRLTVT.